Listed here are 31 T cell receptor beta chains from one sample, sequenced in a study of cytomegalovirus exposure and HLA in healthy donors. PCR employed 60 Vbeta and 13 Jbeta primers. Method: immunoSEQ multiplex PCR; TCRdb's copy keeps in-frame clones and lacks some. The data contain some 100,000 clones, more than 70% of them singletons. Sequenced input: PBMCs. These receptors all stem from a man aged 25-45 years in good health and CMV-seronegative.

The CDR3 here is CASSQVSGGEEFVSPLHF. DNA of the CDR3: TGCGCCAGCAGCCAAGTGTCGGGGGGGGAAGAGTTCGTTTCACCCCTCCACTTT. The chain couples TRBV4-1 to TRBJ1-6; TRBD1 is a possible D gene (5 bases). The germline gives CDR1 MGHRA, CDR2 YSYEKL. CDR3 length: 18 amino acids. Trimming removed 1 base at V and 9 bases at J, with 22 bases between.

Only a few counts were recorded for this clone. CDR3 nucleotides: TGCGCCAGCAGCTCTGGGGGACAGGGAGGCTTCTTCATTGGCTACACCTTC. Amino acid sequence: CASSSGGQGGFFIGYTF. The V and J genes are TRBV5-1 and TRBJ1-2; 9 nucleotides agree with TRBD1. After removal of 3 bases from V and 7 bases from J, the junction contained 16 bases not matched to a gene. CDR3 length: 17 residues. The germline V gene encodes CDR1 SGHRS and CDR2 YFSETQ.

The chain combines TRBV9 with TRBJ1-5; TRBD1 is a possible D gene (5 bases). The germline V gene has CDR1 SGDLS and CDR2 YYNGEE. The V gene lost 2 bases and the J gene lost 2 bases, with 8 bases spanning the gap. The CDR3 is made up of 14 amino acids. The CDR3 DNA follows: TGTGCCAGCAGCGTTGACAGTGGCAATCAGCCCCAGCATTTT. Protein product: CASSVDSGNQPQHF. The full variable domain, completed using reference TRBV9 and TRBJ1-5, is DSGVTQTPKHLITATGQRVTLRCSPRSGDLSVYWYQQSLDQGLQFLIQYYNGEERAKGNILERFSAQQFPDLHSELNLSSLELGDSALYFCASSVDSGNQPQHFGDGTRLSIL.

The V call is TRBV2, the J call TRBJ1-2; TRBD1 matches at 9 bases. This CDR3 spans 13 amino acids. V was clipped by 6 bases and J by 4 bases; unmatched bases: 3. Germline CDR1 and CDR2: SNHLY and FYNNEI. CDR3 nucleotides: TGTGCCAGCAGACCGACAGGGGGCTATGGCTACACCTTC. Protein: CASRPTGGYGYTF.

The chain links TRBV5-4 to TRBJ2-7; 11 bases are a match to TRBD2. This CDR3 has 15 amino acids. Germline V gene sequence: CDR1 SGHNT, CDR2 YYREEE (reference sequence). J gave up 2 bases and V 1 base, and 2 bases lay outside the gene matches. The CDR3 nucleotides read TGTGCCAGCAGCTTGACTAGCGGGGGAACCTACGAGCAGTACTTC. Translation: CASSLTSGGTYEQYF.

The chain couples TRBV7-8 to TRBJ2-3, with 13 bases matching TRBD2. This CDR3 has 18 residues. V gave up 3 bases and J gave up 2 bases; unmatched junction bases: 8. Germline V gives CDR1 SGHVS, CDR2 FQNEAQ. The DNA for the CDR3 is TGTGCCAGCAGCTTTCGGACTAGCGGGAGTGGGGACACAGATACGCAGTATTTT. Translated, it gives CASSFRTSGSGDTDTQYF.

The J gene is TRBJ2-1, the V gene TRBV18; TRBD2 aligns across 7 bases. The V gene end was trimmed by 0 bases and the J gene end by 2 bases; junction bases not matched to a gene: 1. From germline, CDR1 is KGHSH and CDR2 LQKENI. This CDR3 region has 15 residues. CDR3 in amino acids: CASSPPAGPYNEQFF. The CDR3, as DNA: TGTGCCAGCTCACCACCAGCGGGGCCCTACAATGAGCAGTTCTTC. The whole variable domain, remainder taken from reference TRBV18 and TRBJ2-1, is NAGVMQNPRHLVRRRGQEARLRCSPMKGHSHVYWYRQLPEEGLKFMVYLQKENIIDESGMPKERFSAEFPKEGPSILRIQQVVRGDSAAYFCASSPPAGPYNEQFFGPGTRLTVL.

The chain combines TRBV7-2 with TRBJ1-5; D not resolved. The germline V gene has CDR1 SGHTA and CDR2 FQGNSA. CDR3 length: 13 residues. V was cut by 4 bases and J by 0 bases, with 4 bases left in between. CDR3 sequence: CASSSYSNQPQHF. The CDR3 nucleotides read TGTGCCAGCAGCTCCTATAGCAATCAGCCCCAGCATTTT. The whole variable domain, remainder taken from reference TRBV7-2 and TRBJ1-5, is GAGVSQSPSNKVTEKGKDVELRCDPISGHTALYWYRQSLGQGLEFLIYFQGNSAPDKSGLPSDRFSAERTGGSVSTLTIQRTQQEDSAVYLCASSSYSNQPQHFGDGTRLSIL.

This clone was counted a few times. Additional DNA sequences in this sample encode the identical CDR3. The chain combines TRBV7-3 with TRBJ2-1, with 7 bases matching TRBD1. J was trimmed by 2 bases and V by 3 bases; bases with no gene match: 1. The germline CDR1 and CDR2 sequences are SGHTA and FQGTGA. This CDR3 spans 14 amino acids. CDR3 in DNA: TGTGCCAGCAGCTTTACAGGGGCCTACAATGAGCAGTTCTTC. It specifies CASSFTGAYNEQFF.

The V and J genes are TRBV5-4 and TRBJ1-1, with D possibly TRBD1 on 5 matching bases. Germline assignment: CDR1 SGHNT and CDR2 YYREEE (reference sequence). This CDR3 spans 13 amino acids. V gave up 4 bases and J gave up 1 base, with 8 bases separating them. CDR3 DNA: TGTGCCAGCAGCCCGGACAAGAACACTGAAGCTTTCTTT. Its translation is CASSPDKNTEAFF.

The CDR3 bases are TGTGCCAGCAGCTTCCTCGGAGGGCACGAGCAGTACTTC. It yields the protein CASSFLGGHEQYF. The rearrangement joins TRBV6-5 to TRBJ2-7; a possible D gene is TRBD2 (6 bases). This CDR3 has 13 amino acids. V lost 6 bases to trimming and J lost 5 bases, with 14 bases between them. CDR1 and CDR2 from the germline V gene are MNHEY and SVGAGI.

The CDR3 loop reads CASSTEAGYGYTF. Here the CDR3 DNA reads TGTGCCAGCAGCACCGAGGCGGGGTATGGCTACACCTTC. The gene calls are TRBV11-2 and TRBJ1-2; D not certain. V was pared by 5 bases and J by 5 bases, with 12 bases between. The CDR3 covers 13 residues. CDR1 SGHAT and CDR2 FQNNGV come from the germline V gene. Drawing the rest from reference TRBV11-2 and TRBJ1-2, the complete variable domain is EAGVAQSPRYKIIEKRQSVAFWCNPISGHATLYWYQQILGQGPKLLIQFQNNGVVDDSQLPKDRFSAERLKGVDSTLKIQPAKLEDSAVYLCASSTEAGYGYTFGSGTRLTVV.

The chain joins TRBV11-2 to TRBJ2-7; 10 bases line up with TRBD2. The germline CDR1 and CDR2 sequences are SGHAT and FQNNGV. V shed 5 bases, J shed 4 bases, and the junction held 5 bases outside the gene matches. This CDR3 has 14 amino acids. The CDR3 sequence: CASSVAGGAYEQYF. The CDR3 region has the DNA TGTGCCAGCAGCGTAGCGGGAGGCGCGTACGAGCAGTACTTC.

The chain carries TRBV7-3 and TRBJ2-1; D gene unclear. Germline V gene data show CDR1 as SGHTA and CDR2 as FQGTGA. The CDR3 is 17 residues long. V lost 2 bases and J 0 bases, leaving 14 bases between the germline ends. CDR3 DNA: TGTGCCAGCAGCTTACGTGGTCAGGCGAGCTCCTACAATGAGCAGTTCTTC. It yields the protein CASSLRGQASSYNEQFF.

The chain combines TRBV6-6 with TRBJ1-1; tentative D call: TRBD1 (6 bases). CDR1 and CDR2 from the germline V gene are MNHNY and SVGAGI (reference sequence). The CDR3 runs to 13 residues. V gave up 11 bases and J gave up 1 base, with 14 bases separating them. The DNA of the CDR3 is TGTGCCGTCTCACAGGGTGGGAACACTGAAGCTTTCTTT. Protein: CAVSQGGNTEAFF.

This chain connects TRBV14 to TRBJ2-7; weak D call: TRBD2 (5 bases). V was cut by 8 bases and J by 4 bases, with 18 bases left in between. The CDR3 consists of 14 residues. CDR1 is SGHDN and CDR2 is FVKESK in the germline V gene. The CDR3 sequence is CASGPGGGLYEQYF. The CDR3 DNA is TGTGCCAGCGGGCCAGGCGGCGGGTTATACGAGCAGTACTTC.

This clone was observed a single time. V gene TRBV10-3 combines with J gene TRBJ2-7; 7 nucleotides line up with TRBD1. CDR3 length: 15 residues. Per germline, CDR1 ENHRY and CDR2 SYGVKD. The V segment lost 4 bases and the J segment 6 bases; nucleotides outside the gene matches: 12. CDR3 amino acids: CAISAGDSSNGEQYF. CDR3 coding DNA: TGTGCCATCAGTGCTGGGGACAGTTCTAATGGCGAGCAGTACTTC.

The chain carries TRBV5-6 and TRBJ2-7; D gene unclear. Trimming cost V 5 bases and J 12 bases, with 12 bases left between them. Germline loops: CDR1 SGHDT, CDR2 YYEEEE. The CDR3 has 10 residues. The CDR3 is CASSPVLLYF. CDR3 nucleotides: TGTGCCAGCAGTCCCGTTCTATTGTACTTC. The full variable domain, with the rest looked up from reference TRBV5-6 and TRBJ2-7, is DAGVTQSPTHLIKTRGQQVTLRCSPKSGHDTVSWYQQALGQGPQFIFQYYEEEERQRGNFPDRFSGHQFPNYSSELNVNALLLGDSALYLCASSPVLLYFGPGTRLTVT.

The chain couples TRBV6-5 to TRBJ1-6, with TRBD1 as a possible D gene (5 bases). V was pared by 0 bases and J by 7 bases, with 10 bases between. In germline, CDR1 is MNHEY, CDR2 SVGAGI. CDR3 size: 15 residues. This chain's CDR3 is CASSYSLGGNSPLHF. The CDR3 DNA sequence: TGTGCCAGCAGTTACTCGCTGGGGGGGAATTCACCCCTCCACTTT.

The CDR3 sequence is CASRAAGRPDTQYF. The CDR3 bases are TGCGCCAGCAGGGCGGCCGGGAGACCCGATACGCAGTATTTT. This sequence joins TRBV5-1 and TRBJ2-3, with D maybe TRBD2 (6 bases). In germline, CDR1 is SGHRS, CDR2 YFSETQ. V dropped 5 bases and J dropped 6 bases, with 16 bases sitting between them. This CDR3 region has 14 residues.

The gene calls are TRBV4-1 and TRBJ1-4, with 7 bases that match TRBD1. The CDR3 runs 16 residues. Germline-derived CDR1 and CDR2 are MGHRA and YSYEKL. With 3 bases clipped from V and 6 bases from J, the junction kept 10 bases outside the gene matches. CDR3 loop: CASSHPTRDRDEKLFF. The CDR3 DNA follows: TGCGCCAGCAGCCACCCCACCAGGGACAGAGATGAAAAACTGTTTTTT.

The CDR3 sequence: CASSRGLAEEQYF. DNA of the CDR3: TGTGCCAGCAGCAGAGGACTAGCGGAAGAGCAGTACTTC. This chain joins TRBV7-9 and TRBJ2-7; 10 positions match TRBD2. The CDR3 loop spans 13 amino acids. V lost 5 bases and J lost 7; bases outside the gene matches: 5. Germline V gives CDR1 SEHNR, CDR2 FQNEAQ (reference sequence).

The rearrangement uses TRBV6-1 and TRBJ2-3, with D unclear. This CDR3 contains 14 residues. CDR1 and CDR2 (germline): MNHNS, SASEGT. The germline V and J ends were trimmed by 1 base and 7 bases, with 12 bases remaining between them. The CDR3 coding sequence is TGTGCCAGCAGTGAAGGGGCAGGTTATAATACGCAGTATTTT. Its protein is CASSEGAGYNTQYF.

The chain is built from TRBV14 and TRBJ2-1; 7 bases agree with TRBD1. This CDR3 has 16 residues. Germline loops: CDR1 SGHDN, CDR2 FVKESK. The V gene end was trimmed by 0 bases and the J gene end by 8 bases; junction bases not matched to a gene: 10. CDR3 DNA sequence: TGTGCCAGCAGCCAAGAAGGGGGCAGGGTATATGATGAGCAGTTCTTC. Its translation is CASSQEGGRVYDEQFF.

The chain links TRBV9 to TRBJ2-7, with D perhaps TRBD2 (5 bases). This CDR3 is 11 amino acids long. CDR1 is SGDLS and CDR2 is YYNGEE in the germline V gene. V was cut by 4 bases and J by 3 bases, with 5 bases left in between. The CDR3 DNA follows: TGTGCCAGCAGCCGGGGCTACGAGCAGTACTTC. It is translated as CASSRGYEQYF.

This chain connects TRBV27 to TRBJ1-4; D is uncertain. CDR1 and CDR2 from the germline V gene are MNHEY and SMNVEV (reference sequence). The CDR3 length is 17 residues. Trimming took off 5 bases at V and 0 bases at J, with 16 bases between the two ends. CDR3 amino acids: CASSPRFRRPTNEKLFF. The CDR3, as DNA: TGTGCCAGCAGTCCCCGGTTCAGGCGCCCAACTAATGAAAAACTGTTTTTT. Combining the CDR3 with reference TRBV27 and TRBJ1-4 gives the whole variable domain EAQVTQNPRYLITVTGKKLTVTCSQNMNHEYMSWYRQDPGLGLRQIYYSMNVEVTDKGDVPEGYKVSRKEKRNFPLILESPSPNQTSLYFCASSPRFRRPTNEKLFFGSGTQLSVL.

The chain recombines TRBV7-2 with TRBJ2-3; D perhaps matches TRBD1 (5 bases). Germline V gene sequence: CDR1 SGHTA, CDR2 FQGNSA. V was trimmed by 5 bases and J by 9 bases, leaving 15 bases between them. This CDR3 region has 13 residues. CDR3 coding DNA: TGTGCCAGCAGCCAATTTTACCAGGGAACGCAGTATTTT. Translation gives CASSQFYQGTQYF.

The V gene is TRBV6-1, the J gene TRBJ2-7; TRBD2 matches at 14 bases. V trimming: 8 bases; J trimming: 3 bases; junction bases outside the gene matches: 6. Germline values: CDR1 MNHNS, CDR2 SASEGT. The CDR3 is 15 residues long. CDR3 bases: TGTGCCAGCGAGACAGGGACTAGCGGGAGCTACGAGCAGTACTTC. Residues: CASETGTSGSYEQYF.

The V call is TRBV19, the J call TRBJ2-7; 10 positions agree with TRBD2. CDR1 is LNHDA and CDR2 is SQIVND in the germline V gene (reference sequence). This CDR3 contains 15 residues. J gave up 4 bases and V 5 bases, and 8 bases lay outside the gene matches. The CDR3 bases are TGTGCCAGTAGTCGTCCTAGCGGGAGTTTTTACGAGCAGTACTTC. This sequence encodes CASSRPSGSFYEQYF.

The gene calls are TRBV30 and TRBJ2-1; D unresolved. This CDR3 is built from 15 residues. Germline V gene data show CDR1 as GTSNPN and CDR2 as SVGIG (reference sequence). The germline V and J ends were trimmed by 2 bases and 0 bases, with 11 bases remaining between them. CDR3 in DNA: TGTGCCTGGAGTTCTTACTCTTACTCCTACAATGAGCAGTTCTTC. Amino acids: CAWSSYSYSYNEQFF.

The genes are TRBV6-5 and TRBJ2-7; TRBD1 agrees at 9 bases. The junction had 7 bases not matched to a gene; V was cut back by 7 bases and J by 6 bases. This CDR3 is built from 13 residues. CDR1 is MNHEY and CDR2 is SVGAGI in the germline V gene. CDR3 amino acids: CASNRGRESEQYF. CDR3 nucleotides: TGTGCCAGCAACAGGGGGCGCGAATCCGAGCAGTACTTC.